The T cell receptor beta chain under discussion was sequenced for a study of shared clonotypes between healthy human individuals. Note on this clone: Its matching antigen is unknown.

Whole-study findings and limits: Sorted-subset sequencing was shown by rarefaction to be incomplete despite large depth.

Libraries were prepared by immunoSEQ multiplex PCR; TCRdb keeps only in-frame clonotypes and omits some of them. The data hold roughly 2,300,000 clones, with under 95% observed a single time. The CDR3 is 17 amino acids. V was cut by 5 bases and J by 0 bases, with 14 bases left in between. Germline CDR1 and CDR2: SGHTA and FQGNSA. Into CD45RA+ naive and CD45RA-negative memory subsets, the CD4+ cells were split. This rearrangement joins TRBV7-2 to TRBJ2-6; D ambiguous. The TCR originated in a man aged 18 to 29 in good health. Some clones in this sample may be carry-over from other donors' samples. The sample taken for sequencing was naive CD4+ T cells from PBMCs. Subset denoted: CD45RA+ positively selected. The CDR3 nucleotides are TGTGCCAGCAGCGCCCAACCTGTCACCTCTGGGGCCAACGTCCTGACTTTC. It codes for CASSAQPVTSGANVLTF.